The rows below give T cell receptor beta chains drawn from one sample of a study of shared clonotypes between healthy human individuals. Clones were sequenced by immunoSEQ multiplex PCR, and TCRdb holds only the in-frame ones, with some missing. In the table there are 2 million to 2.5 million clones, approximately 93% of which are singletons. Source material: naive CD4+ T cells from PBMCs. The receptors come from a man aged 18 to 29 in good health. Some clones in this sample may be carry-over from other donors' samples. The CDR3 runs from the conserved cysteine through the conserved F or W. The order of the fields is J gene, D gene, V gene, clone size, CDR3 DNA, CDR3 protein. The D gene is left open where the match is weak. Size tells how often a clone was seen (once, few, many) or the class of an expanded clone, and some rows leave it out.

TRBJ2-1,NA,TRBV5-1,NA,TGCGCCAGCAGCCTTCGTAGGGGCAATGAGCAGTTCTTC,CASSLRRGNEQFF
TRBJ2-3,NA,TRBV7-2,NA,TGTGCCAGCACCCCGGTCAGGGCGGCAGATACGCAGTATTTT,CASTPVRAADTQYF
TRBJ2-3,NA,TRBV9,NA,TGTGCCAGCAGCGTAACAGGGAGCACAGATACGCAGTATTTT,CASSVTGSTDTQYF
TRBJ1-5,NA,TRBV2,NA,TGTGCCAGCACCCGAGGCCCCACAGGCCCAAGACAGCCCCAGCATTTT,CASTRGPTGPRQPQHF
TRBJ2-7,NA,TRBV4-1,NA,TGCGCCAGCAGCCAAGAAACCAGGGGGCGGCTAGCGGGGACCTACGAGCAGTACTTC,CASSQETRGRLAGTYEQYF
TRBJ2-1,TRBD1,TRBV5-1,NA,TGCGCCAGCAGCCCTAAACAGGGGTACAATGAGCAGTTCTTC,CASSPKQGYNEQFF
TRBJ2-1,TRBD2,TRBV28,NA,TGTGCCAGCAGTGGGACTAGCGGGAGAAAAAATGAGCAGTTCTTC,CASSGTSGRKNEQFF
TRBJ2-1,TRBD2,TRBV6-4,NA,TGTGCCAGCAGCACTAGCGGGAGGCCCAATGAGCAGTTCTTC,CASSTSGRPNEQFF
TRBJ2-5,TRBD2,TRBV9,NA,TGTGCCAGCAGCGCGGGACTAGCGGGAGCTGGGGCCCAGTACTTC,CASSAGLAGAGAQYF
TRBJ2-1,TRBD2,TRBV7-2,once,TGTGCCAGCAGCTTAGGGGGGACTAGCGGGAAGGGTGAGCAGTTCTTC,CASSLGGTSGKGEQFF
TRBJ2-5,NA,TRBV4-3,once,TGCGCCAGCAGCCAAGATTGGGGAAGGGGCGGTCGGGAAGAGACCCAGTACTTC,CASSQDWGRGGREETQYF
TRBJ1-1,NA,TRBV30,NA,TGTGCCTGGAGGGGGAGGCAGGGGAACACTGAAGCTTTCTTT,CAWRGRQGNTEAFF
TRBJ2-4,TRBD1,TRBV30,NA,TGTGCCTGGAGTGTACAGCGAGGGACAGCCCTCCTAGCCAAAAACATTCAGTACTTC,CAWSVQRGTALLAKNIQYF
TRBJ1-1,NA,TRBV4-2,NA,TGTGCCAGCAGCCAAAACCACCAAGGGATAGAAGCTTTCTTT,CASSQNHQGIEAFF
TRBJ2-5,TRBD2,TRBV5-6,NA,TGTGCCAGCAGAAAGGGACTAGCGGAAGAGACCCAGTACTTC,CASRKGLAEETQYF
TRBJ2-5,NA,TRBV1,NA,TGCACCAGCAGCCAACTACGCGGGAGGGTAGAGACCCAGTACTTC,CTSSQLRGRVETQYF
TRBJ1-4,TRBD1,TRBV2,NA,TGTGCCAGCAGCTATACAGGGGGGGCTAATGAAAAACTGTTTTTT,CASSYTGGANEKLFF